This T cell receptor (beta chain) was obtained from a study of T cells in women clearing cervical HPV infection. Across the study: Cases: HPV16-related CIN3 or worse on histology, 2 invasive cancers. HLA type stays a possible confounder, typing being limited. Study-wide results and caveats: Effector/memory and HPV-specific T cells were not isolated, and association timing is unknown.

Each participant carried one incident cervical HPV16 infection only. To note about this clone: The antigen remains unidentified.

Method: immunoSEQ multiplex PCR; TCRdb's copy keeps in-frame clones and lacks some. The table lists more than 40,000 clones, with about 0.94% in the top ten. The source material was blood buffy coat. The sequence was collected from a woman between 18 and 75 years old with a cervical HPV16 infection that either progressed to CIN3+ or cleared (not recorded which).

The sequenced part of the CDR3 DNA is TGTGCCAGCTCACCGAGCCAGGGAAATAATTCACCC. Translated: CASSPSQGNNSP. The whole CDR3 protein is CASSPSQGNNSPLHF. V gene TRBV18 combines with J gene TRBJ1-6; D perhaps matches TRBD1 (5 bases). The CDR3 is cut off 3 residues early in the read; its end comes from the germline J gene. V was trimmed by 3 bases and J by 5 bases, leaving 11 bases between them. The CDR3 covers 15 residues. Per germline, CDR1 KGHSH and CDR2 LQKENI.